The 7 T cell receptor beta chains reported below all come from one sample, sequenced in a study of OX40 agonist ivuxolimab in advanced cancers. TCRdb's copy holds only in-frame clones and misses some; the assay was immunoSEQ multiplex PCR. Of more than 85,000 clones in the sample, more than 85% were seen once. The source was CD4+ or CD8+ T cells sorted from blood, collected in a trial of the OX40 agonist ivuxolimab. Every receptor here comes from an adult with an advanced solid tumor such as melanoma, head and neck, liver or kidney cancer.

The chain recombines TRBV19 with TRBJ1-5; TRBD1 aligns across 9 bases. Germline CDR1 is LNHDA and CDR2 is SQIVND (reference sequence). The V segment lost 1 base and the J segment 1 base; nucleotides outside the gene matches: 11. This CDR3 contains 19 residues. The CDR3 loop reads CASSIAPLVGQGSNQPQHF. CDR3 DNA: TGTGCCAGTAGTATAGCCCCCCTAGTTGGACAGGGGAGCAATCAGCCCCAGCATTTT.

The rearrangement uses TRBV7-6 and TRBJ1-5, with TRBD1 matching 7 bases. This CDR3 has 15 amino acids. Germline CDR1 SGHVS, CDR2 FNYEAQ. V lost 1 base to trimming and J lost 2 bases; unmatched junction nucleotides: 2. CDR3 amino acids: CASSLGTGGNQPQHF. The CDR3 bases are TGTGCCAGCAGCTTAGGCACAGGGGGCAATCAGCCCCAGCATTTT.

The chain recombines TRBV28 with TRBJ2-3, with TRBD2 matching 10 bases. The ends lost 1 base at V and 3 bases at J; junction bases unmatched: 7. The CDR3 consists of 17 residues. The V gene's germline CDR1 is MDHEN and CDR2 SYDVKM. CDR3 DNA: TGTGCCAGCAGTTTATTCGGGGCTAGCGGGAGTACAGATACGCAGTATTTT. It codes for CASSLFGASGSTDTQYF. Combining the CDR3 with reference TRBV28 and TRBJ2-3 gives the whole variable domain DVKVTQSSRYLVKRTGEKVFLECVQDMDHENMFWYRQDPGLGLRLIYFSYDVKMKEKGDIPEGYSVSREKKERFSLILESASTNQTSMYLCASSLFGASGSTDTQYFGPGTRLTVL.

This chain joins TRBV9 and TRBJ2-5; possibly TRBD1 or TRBD2 for D (5 bases each). The V end was cut by 5 bases, the J end by 2 bases, with 16 bases between. CDR3 length: 15 amino acids. Germline CDR1 reads SGDLS; CDR2 reads YYNGEE. CDR3 residues: CASSPGTGIQETQYF. The DNA of the CDR3 is TGTGCCAGCAGTCCCGGGACGGGGATTCAAGAGACCCAGTACTTC.

V gene TRBV11-2 combines with J gene TRBJ2-4, with 9 bases lining up with TRBD2. Germline-derived CDR1 and CDR2 are SGHAT and FQNNGV. V was pared by 0 bases and J by 0 bases, with 9 bases of the junction left unmatched. This CDR3 is 19 amino acids long. The CDR3 DNA reads as TGTGCCAGCAGCTTAGATTTCGGACTAGCGAACTTAGCCAAAAACATTCAGTACTTC. Translating gives CASSLDFGLANLAKNIQYF. The entire variable domain, with the rest obtained from reference TRBV11-2 and TRBJ2-4, is as follows: EAGVAQSPRYKIIEKRQSVAFWCNPISGHATLYWYQQILGQGPKLLIQFQNNGVVDDSQLPKDRFSAERLKGVDSTLKIQPAKLEDSAVYLCASSLDFGLANLAKNIQYFGAGTRLSVL.

This sequence joins TRBV5-1 and TRBJ1-2; the match to TRBD1 covers 9 bases. CDR3 length: 16 residues. Germline lookup yields CDR1 SGHRS and CDR2 YFSETQ. Trimming at V came to 5 bases and at J to 0 bases, leaving 8 bases not matched to a gene. The DNA for the CDR3 is TGCGCCAGCAGGGAGGGACAGGGCGGCCCTAACTATGGCTACACCTTC. It specifies CASREGQGGPNYGYTF.

This chain connects TRBV28 to TRBJ1-2, with TRBD1 as a possible D gene (6 bases). This CDR3 has 13 amino acids. The V end lost 1 base, the J end lost 8 bases, and 11 bases lay between the germline ends. CDR1 and CDR2 from the germline V gene are MDHEN and SYDVKM. The CDR3: CASSLYRAPGYTF. The CDR3 DNA follows: TGTGCCAGCAGTTTATACAGGGCGCCCGGCTACACCTTC.